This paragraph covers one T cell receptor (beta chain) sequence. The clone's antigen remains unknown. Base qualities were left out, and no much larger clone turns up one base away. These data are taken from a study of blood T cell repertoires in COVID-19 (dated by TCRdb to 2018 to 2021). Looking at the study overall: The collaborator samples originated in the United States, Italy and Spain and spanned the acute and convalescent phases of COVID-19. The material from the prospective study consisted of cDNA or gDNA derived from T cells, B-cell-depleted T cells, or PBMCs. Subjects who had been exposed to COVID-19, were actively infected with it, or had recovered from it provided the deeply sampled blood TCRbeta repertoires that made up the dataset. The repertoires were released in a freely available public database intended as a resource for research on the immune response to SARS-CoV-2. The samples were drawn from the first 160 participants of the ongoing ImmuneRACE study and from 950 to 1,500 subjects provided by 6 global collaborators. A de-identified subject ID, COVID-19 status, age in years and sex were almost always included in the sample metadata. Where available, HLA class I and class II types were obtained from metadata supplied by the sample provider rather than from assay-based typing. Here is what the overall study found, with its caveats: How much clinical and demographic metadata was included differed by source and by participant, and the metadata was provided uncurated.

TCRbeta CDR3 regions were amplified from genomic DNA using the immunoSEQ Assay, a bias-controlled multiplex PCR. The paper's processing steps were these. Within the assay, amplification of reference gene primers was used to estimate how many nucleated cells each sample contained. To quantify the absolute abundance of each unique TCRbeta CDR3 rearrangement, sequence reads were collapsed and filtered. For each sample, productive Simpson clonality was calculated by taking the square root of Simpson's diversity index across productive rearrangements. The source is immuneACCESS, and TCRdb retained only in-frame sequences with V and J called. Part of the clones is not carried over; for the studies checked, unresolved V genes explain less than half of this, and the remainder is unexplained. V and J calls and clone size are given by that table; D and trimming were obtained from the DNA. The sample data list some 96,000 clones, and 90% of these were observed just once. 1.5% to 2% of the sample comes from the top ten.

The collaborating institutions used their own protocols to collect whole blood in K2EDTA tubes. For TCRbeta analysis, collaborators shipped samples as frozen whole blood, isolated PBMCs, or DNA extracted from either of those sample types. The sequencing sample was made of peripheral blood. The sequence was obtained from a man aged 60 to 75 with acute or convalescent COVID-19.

The sequenced DNA: TGTGCCAGCAGTCGGACAGGGGGCAACTATGGCTACACCTTC. Its translation reads: CASSRTGGNYGYTF. The chain is assembled from TRBV6-5 and TRBJ1-2; 11 middle bases align to TRBD1. Trimming accounts for 5 bases at V and 2 bases at J, while the number of junction bases matched to no gene is 1. Reading from cysteine to phenylalanine, the CDR3 counts 14 amino acids. The CDR3 DNA has 42 bases and is translated from base 1. CDR1 is given as MNHEY and CDR2 as SVGAGI, both from the germline V gene.